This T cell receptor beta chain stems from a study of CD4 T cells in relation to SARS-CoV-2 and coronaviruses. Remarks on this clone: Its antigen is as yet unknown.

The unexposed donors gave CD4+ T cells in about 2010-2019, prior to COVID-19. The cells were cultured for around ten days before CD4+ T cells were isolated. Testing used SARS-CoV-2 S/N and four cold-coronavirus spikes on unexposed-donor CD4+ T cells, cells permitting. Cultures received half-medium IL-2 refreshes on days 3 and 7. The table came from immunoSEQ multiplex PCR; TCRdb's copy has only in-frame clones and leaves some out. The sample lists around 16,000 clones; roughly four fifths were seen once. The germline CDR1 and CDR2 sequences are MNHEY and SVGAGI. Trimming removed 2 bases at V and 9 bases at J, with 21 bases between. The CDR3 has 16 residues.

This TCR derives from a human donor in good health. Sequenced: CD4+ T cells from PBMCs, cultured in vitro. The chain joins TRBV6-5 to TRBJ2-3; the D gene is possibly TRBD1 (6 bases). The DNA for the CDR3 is TGTGCCAGCAGTTACCACAGGGCGAGGCCAAATGCGACGCAGTATTTT. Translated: CASSYHRARPNATQYF.